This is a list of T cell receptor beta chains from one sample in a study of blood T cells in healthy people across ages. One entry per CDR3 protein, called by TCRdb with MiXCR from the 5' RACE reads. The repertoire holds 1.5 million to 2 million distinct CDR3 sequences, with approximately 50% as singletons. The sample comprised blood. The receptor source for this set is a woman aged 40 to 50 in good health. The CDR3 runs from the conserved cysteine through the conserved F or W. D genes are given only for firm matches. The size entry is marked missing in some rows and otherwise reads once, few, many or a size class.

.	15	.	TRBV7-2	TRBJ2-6	CASRYRVRGANVLTF	TGTGCCAGCAGATACAGGGTCCGTGGGGCCAACGTCCTGACTTTC
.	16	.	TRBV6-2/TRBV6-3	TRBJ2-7	CASSPRPPLVSYEQYF	TGTGCCAGCAGTCCCAGACCACCATTGGTATCCTACGAGCAGTACTTC
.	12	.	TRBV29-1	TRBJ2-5	CSVRSADGPQYF	TGCAGCGTTAGATCTGCGGACGGTCCCCAGTACTTC
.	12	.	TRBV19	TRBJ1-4	CASHGKGEKLFF	TGTGCCAGTCATGGGAAAGGTGAAAAACTGTTTTTT
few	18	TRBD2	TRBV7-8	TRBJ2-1	CASSLGELAGVLRDEQFF	TGTGCCAGCAGCTTAGGAGAGCTAGCGGGGGTTCTCCGGGATGAGCAGTTCTTC
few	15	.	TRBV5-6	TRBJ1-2	CASSFEGTGNYGYTF	TGTGCCAGCAGCTTTGAAGGGACCGGGAACTATGGCTACACCTTC
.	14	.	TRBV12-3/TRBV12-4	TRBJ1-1	CATLPGVMNTEAFF	TGTGCCACCCTACCTGGAGTCATGAACACTGAAGCTTTCTTT
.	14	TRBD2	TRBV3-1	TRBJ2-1	CASSQQPGGNEQFF	TGTGCCAGCAGCCAACAACCGGGAGGCAATGAGCAGTTCTTC
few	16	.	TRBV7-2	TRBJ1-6	CASSLGPDSANSPLHF	TGTGCCAGCAGCCTAGGCCCGGACAGTGCGAATTCACCCCTCCACTTT
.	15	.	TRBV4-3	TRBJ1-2	CASSQEARVLDGYTF	TGCGCCAGCAGCCAAGAGGCCAGGGTCCTGGATGGCTACACCTTC
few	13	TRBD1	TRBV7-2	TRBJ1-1	CASSLQGATEAFF	TGTGCCAGCAGTCTACAGGGGGCCACTGAAGCTTTCTTT
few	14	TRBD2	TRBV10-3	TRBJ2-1	CAISERRTSNEQFF	TGTGCCATCAGTGAGCGACGGACTAGCAATGAGCAGTTCTTC
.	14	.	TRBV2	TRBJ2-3	CASSTQGFTDTQYF	TGTGCCAGCAGTACACAGGGATTCACAGATACGCAGTATTTT
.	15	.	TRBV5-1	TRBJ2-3	CASSPGISVTDTQYF	TGCGCCAGCAGTCCAGGGATTAGCGTAACAGATACGCAGTATTTT
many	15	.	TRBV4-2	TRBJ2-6	CASSQEISGANVLTF	TGCGCCAGCAGCCAAGAGATTTCTGGGGCCAACGTCCTGACTTTC
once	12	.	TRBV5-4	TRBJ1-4	CASSWDQEKLFF	TGTGCCAGCAGCTGGGACCAGGAAAAACTGTTTTTT
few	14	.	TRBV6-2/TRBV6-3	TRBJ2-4	CASTKPGAFGIQYF	TGTGCCAGCACCAAGCCGGGGGCGTTTGGCATTCAGTACTTC
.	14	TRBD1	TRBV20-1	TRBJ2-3	CSAQKTGIMYTQYF	TGCAGTGCGCAAAAGACAGGGATTATGTATACGCAGTATTTT
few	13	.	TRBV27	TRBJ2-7	CASSLWYGYEQYF	TGTGCCAGCAGTTTATGGTATGGCTACGAGCAGTACTTC
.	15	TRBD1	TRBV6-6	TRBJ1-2	CASSTDRGVFYGYTF	TGTGCCAGCAGCACGGACAGGGGTGTTTTCTATGGCTACACCTTC
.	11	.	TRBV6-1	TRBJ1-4	CASRGVEKLFF	TGTGCTAGCAGAGGGGTTGAAAAACTGTTTTTT
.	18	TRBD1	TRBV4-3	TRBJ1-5	CASSQDLRGQTSNQPQHF	TGCGCCAGCAGCCAAGATCTGAGGGGGCAGACCAGCAATCAGCCCCAGCATTTT
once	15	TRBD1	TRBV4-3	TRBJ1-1	CASSQTGGPSTEAFF	TGCGCCAGCAGCCAAACAGGGGGTCCATCCACTGAAGCTTTCTTT
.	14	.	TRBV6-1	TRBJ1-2	CASRGEQRRYGYTF	TGTGCCAGCAGGGGGGAGCAGAGACGCTATGGCTACACCTTC
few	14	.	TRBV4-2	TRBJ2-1	CASSPRDNVFEQFF	TGTGCCAGCAGCCCGAGGGACAATGTCTTTGAGCAGTTCTTC
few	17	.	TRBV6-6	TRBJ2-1	CASSHHQPGSSRDEQFF	TGTGCCAGCAGCCACCATCAACCGGGCTCATCTCGGGATGAGCAGTTCTTC
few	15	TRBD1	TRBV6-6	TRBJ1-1	CASSPGQGVNTEAFF	TGTGCCAGCAGTCCCGGACAGGGGGTGAACACTGAAGCTTTCTTT
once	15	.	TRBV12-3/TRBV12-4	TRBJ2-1	CASSLGRPGQNEQFF	TGTGCCAGCAGTTTAGGCCGGCCCGGACAAAATGAGCAGTTCTTC
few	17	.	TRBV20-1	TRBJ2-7	CSARGPGSLRSSYEQYF	TGCAGTGCTAGGGGCCCGGGAAGTTTGCGAAGCTCCTACGAGCAGTACTTC
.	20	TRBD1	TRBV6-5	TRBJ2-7	CASRLRGGLGQGAPPYEQYF	TGTGCCAGCAGATTACGTGGGGGACTGGGACAGGGGGCCCCTCCTTACGAGCAGTACTTC
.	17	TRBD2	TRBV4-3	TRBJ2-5	CASSQDRRTSGEETRYF	TGCGCCAGCAGCCAAGATCGCCGGACTAGCGGGGAAGAGACCCGGTACTTC
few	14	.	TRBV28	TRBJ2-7	CASTWVKGRYEQYF	TGTGCCAGCACCTGGGTCAAGGGCCGCTACGAGCAGTACTTC
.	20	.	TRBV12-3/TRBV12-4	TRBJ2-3	CASSPPGWRGLGTSTDTQYF	TGTGCCAGCAGTCCCCCCGGATGGCGGGGACTCGGGACTAGCACAGATACGCAGTATTTT
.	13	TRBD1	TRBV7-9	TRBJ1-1	CRVGDRGNTEAFF	TGTCGCGTAGGGGACAGGGGTAACACTGAAGCTTTCTTT
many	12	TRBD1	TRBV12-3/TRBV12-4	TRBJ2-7	CASRRDSGEQYF	TGTGCCAGCAGACGGGACAGCGGCGAGCAGTACTTC
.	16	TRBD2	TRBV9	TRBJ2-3	CASSANSGGAADTQYF	TGTGCCAGCAGCGCAAATAGCGGGGGGGCAGCAGATACGCAGTATTTT
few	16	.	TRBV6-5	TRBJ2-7	CASSYSTGHRVYEQYF	TGTGCCAGCAGTTACTCGACCGGGCACAGGGTATACGAGCAGTACTTC
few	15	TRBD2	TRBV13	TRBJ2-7	CASKRAGGLVREQYF	TGTGCCAGCAAGAGGGCGGGGGGGCTAGTACGCGAGCAGTACTTC
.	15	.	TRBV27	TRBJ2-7	CASSRRAESSYEQYF	TGTGCCAGCAGTCGGCGGGCCGAGAGCTCCTACGAGCAGTACTTC
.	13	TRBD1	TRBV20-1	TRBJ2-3	CSDGTGATDTQYF	TGCAGTGACGGGACAGGGGCCACAGATACGCAGTATTTT
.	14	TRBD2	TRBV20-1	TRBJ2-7	CSARVAGFTYEQYF	TGCAGTGCCAGGGTAGCGGGGTTCACCTACGAGCAGTACTTC
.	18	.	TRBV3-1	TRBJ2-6	CASRTRGRVTSGANVLTF	TGTGCCAGCAGGACCAGGGGCAGGGTGACCTCTGGGGCCAACGTCCTGACTTTC
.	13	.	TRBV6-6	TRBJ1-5	CAISWSEYQPQHF	TGTGCCATCAGTTGGTCAGAGTATCAGCCCCAGCATTTT
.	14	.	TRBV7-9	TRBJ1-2	CASSSQGDNYGYTF	TGTGCCAGCAGCTCGCAGGGAGATAACTATGGCTACACCTTC
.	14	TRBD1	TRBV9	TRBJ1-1	CASSVTGGRTEAFF	TGTGCCAGCAGCGTAACAGGGGGTCGGACTGAAGCTTTCTTT